The T cell receptor (beta chain) under discussion was sequenced for a study of response to subunit inactivated influenza vaccine. Study-wide results and caveats: Few additional T cells are recruited per seasonal influenza vaccination, authors suggested.

As for this clonotype: Its antigen is as yet unknown.

V lost 4 bases, J lost 0 bases, and 9 bases lay in between. Germline assignment: CDR1 ENHRY and CDR2 SYGVKD. This CDR3 has 14 amino acids. TCRdb re-derived calls from the RT-PCR reads in MiXCR, one entry per CDR3 protein. The sample shows over 450,000 distinct CDR3 sequences, 10% to 15% of them seen only once. This clonotype was obtained from a middle-aged man who received an inactivated influenza vaccine. The sequencing used PBMCs from blood, collected 40 to 50 days after vaccination. V usage is TRBV10-3 and J usage is TRBJ1-2; tentatively, D is TRBD1 (6 bases). The CDR3 here is CAISVTGANYGYTF. CDR3 DNA sequence: TGTGCCATCAGTGTGACAGGAGCTAACTATGGCTACACCTTC.